The 14 T cell receptor beta chains listed next were all sequenced from one sample in a study of cytomegalovirus exposure and HLA in healthy donors. With 60 Vbeta and 13 Jbeta primers, the PCR was carried out. Sequenced by immunoSEQ multiplex PCR; TCRdb stores in-frame clones only, minus some. The sample holds roughly 150,000 clones, approximately 70% seen once. Sequencing was done on a sample of PBMCs. These receptors were obtained from a young woman in good health and CMV-seropositive.

This chain connects TRBV7-9 to TRBJ2-1; 8 positions agree with TRBD2. Trimming removed 3 bases from V and 0 bases from J; junction bases left unmatched: 4. The CDR3 runs 16 residues. Germline V CDR1 and CDR2: SEHNR, FQNEAQ (reference sequence). The CDR3 bases are TGTGCCAGCAGCTTGGTCAGCGGGGGCTCCTACAATGAGCAGTTCTTC. Its protein product is CASSLVSGGSYNEQFF.

Of note for this clone: Germline and junction disagree at one end, which may indicate a read error. The chain combines TRBV7-9 with TRBJ1-2; D gene ambiguous. This CDR3 has 13 residues. Germline V gene sequence: CDR1 SEHNR, CDR2 FQNEAQ (reference sequence). The CDR3 is CSSSLATDYGYTF. CDR3 DNA: TGTTCCAGCAGCTTAGCTACAGACTATGGCTACACCTTC.

This clone was seen a few times. This sequence joins TRBV19 and TRBJ1-1; 10 nucleotides match TRBD1. Germline trimming cut 4 bases from V and 1 base from J; bases unmatched to any gene: 9. The CDR3 covers 17 residues. Germline loops: CDR1 LNHDA, CDR2 SQIVND (reference sequence). The CDR3 sequence is CASSTRDRGSRNTEAFF. The CDR3 DNA reads TGTGCCAGTAGTACCCGGGACAGGGGTAGCCGGAACACTGAAGCTTTCTTT.

The chain combines TRBV12-5 with TRBJ2-1, with a weak D call TRBD1 (5 bases). Trimming left V 1 base short and J 10 bases short, with 11 bases between. The CDR3 runs to 13 residues. CDR1 and CDR2 from the germline V gene are LGHNT and FRNRAP. Written as DNA, the CDR3 is TGTGCTAGTGGTTTGGACACAGGTGGGGAGCAGTTCTTC. It translates to CASGLDTGGEQFF. Full variable domain (rest looked up from reference TRBV12-5 and TRBJ2-1): DARVTQTPRHKVTEMGQEVTMRCQPILGHNTVFWYRQTMMQGLELLAYFRNRAPLDDSGMPKDRFSAEMPDATLATLKIQPSEPRDSAVYFCASGLDTGGEQFFGPGTRLTVL.

A single count supports this clone. One end of the junction fails to match germline, which may point to a read error. Other DNA sequences in this sample translate to the same CDR3. The J gene is TRBJ2-1, the V gene TRBV5-1, with 10 nucleotides matching TRBD1. Germline lookup yields CDR1 SGHRS and CDR2 YFSETQ. This CDR3 has 16 amino acids. The CDR3 region has the DNA TGTGCCAGCAGCCCGGATTGGGACAGGGGTCACAATGAGCAGTTCTTC. This translates into CASSPDWDRGHNEQFF.

The J gene is TRBJ2-3, the V gene TRBV4-3; 8 bases fit TRBD1. CDR3 length: 16 residues. V was clipped by 3 bases and J by 2 bases; unmatched bases: 7. Germline-derived CDR1 and CDR2 are LGHNA and YSLEER. The CDR3 DNA follows: TGCGCCAGCAGCCAGTCCAGGGGGCCACTCACAGATACGCAGTATTTT. Amino acids: CASSQSRGPLTDTQYF.

The chain joins TRBV7-2 to TRBJ1-4; no clear D gene. The germline V gene encodes CDR1 SGHTA and CDR2 FQGNSA. V lost 3 bases, J lost 7 bases, and 9 bases lay in between. This CDR3 has 13 residues. In DNA form, the CDR3 reads TGTGCCAGCAGCTTTTCGCCCAGTGAAAAACTGTTTTTT. It is translated as CASSFSPSEKLFF.

J is TRBJ1-1 and V is TRBV11-3; weak D call: TRBD1 (5 bases). V shed 5 bases and J shed 1 base, with 14 bases lying between them. This CDR3 region has 15 residues. Per the germline V gene, CDR1 is SGHNT and CDR2 is YENEEA. CDR3 bases: TGTGCCAGCAGCCACTGGGGGGAACCGAACACTGAAGCTTTCTTT. Encoded protein: CASSHWGEPNTEAFF.

The rearrangement uses TRBV5-6 and TRBJ2-1; D not resolved. The V end was cut by 1 base, the J end by 2 bases, with 13 bases between. Germline V gene lookup returns CDR1 SGHDT and CDR2 YYEEEE. The CDR3 has 16 amino acids. The CDR3, as DNA: TGTGCCAGCAGCTTGTATGGAAACAGCCCCTACAATGAGCAGTTCTTC. Its translation: CASSLYGNSPYNEQFF. Full variable domain (rest looked up from reference TRBV5-6 and TRBJ2-1): DAGVTQSPTHLIKTRGQQVTLRCSPKSGHDTVSWYQQALGQGPQFIFQYYEEEERQRGNFPDRFSGHQFPNYSSELNVNALLLGDSALYLCASSLYGNSPYNEQFFGPGTRLTVL.

The V and J genes are TRBV2 and TRBJ1-1; 10 nucleotides align to TRBD1. This CDR3 contains 13 residues. From germline, CDR1 is SNHLY and CDR2 FYNNEI. The V gene end was trimmed by 10 bases and the J gene end by 5 bases; junction bases not matched to a gene: 7. The CDR3, as DNA: TGTGCCATCCCGGGACAGGGGTTAACTGAAGCTTTCTTT. Its protein product is CAIPGQGLTEAFF.

The chain carries TRBV5-6 and TRBJ1-5; no reliable D call. Germline V gene sequence: CDR1 SGHDT, CDR2 YYEEEE. This CDR3 comprises 14 residues. Trimming removed 0 bases at V and 3 bases at J, with 7 bases between. This chain's CDR3 is CASSLGRYNQPQHF. The CDR3, as DNA: TGTGCCAGCAGCTTGGGGAGGTACAATCAGCCCCAGCATTTT.

In DNA form, the CDR3 reads TGCGCCAGCAGCTTGGTCCTAAATACAGATACGCAGTATTTT. This codes for CASSLVLNTDTQYF. The chain has TRBV5-1 and TRBJ2-3, with unresolved D. The V and J ends lost 0 bases and 3 bases respectively, with 8 bases between them. CDR1 is SGHRS and CDR2 is YFSETQ in the germline V gene. The CDR3 length is 14 residues. The variable domain in full, with the rest retrieved from reference TRBV5-1 and TRBJ2-3, is KAGVTQTPRYLIKTRGQQVTLSCSPISGHRSVSWYQQTPGQGLQFLFEYFSETQRNKGNFPGRFSGRQFSNSRSEMNVSTLELGDSALYLCASSLVLNTDTQYFGPGTRLTVL.

This clone has more than one count but fewer than ten. The V and J genes are TRBV7-2 and TRBJ2-6; the match to TRBD1 covers 8 bases. J lost 4 bases, V lost 6 bases, and 5 bases had no gene match. The germline CDR1 and CDR2 sequences are SGHTA and FQGNSA. The CDR3 contains 15 residues. CDR3 in DNA: TGTGCCAGCAGTCCGACAGGGGCCGGGGCCAACGTCCTGACTTTC. Translated, it gives CASSPTGAGANVLTF. The variable domain in full, with the rest retrieved from reference TRBV7-2 and TRBJ2-6, is GAGVSQSPSNKVTEKGKDVELRCDPISGHTALYWYRQSLGQGLEFLIYFQGNSAPDKSGLPSDRFSAERTGGSVSTLTIQRTQQEDSAVYLCASSPTGAGANVLTFGAGSRLTVL.

Points on this clone: Germline and junction disagree at one end, which may indicate a read error. Other DNA sequences in this specimen translate into the identical CDR3. The gene calls are TRBV7-2 and TRBJ2-7; TRBD2 agrees at 8 bases. From germline, CDR1 is SGHTA and CDR2 FQGNSA. This CDR3 region has 16 residues. CDR3 DNA: TGCGCCAGCAGCCTGGGTGGAACTAGCGGTAACTACGAGCAGTACTTC. It codes for CASSLGGTSGNYEQYF. Variable domain in full (rest from reference TRBV7-2 and TRBJ2-7): GAGVSQSPSNKVTEKGKDVELRCDPISGHTALYWYRQSLGQGLEFLIYFQGNSAPDKSGLPSDRFSAERTGGSVSTLTIQRTQQEDSAVYLCASSLGGTSGNYEQYFGPGTRLTVT.